The 9 T cell receptor beta chains presented below share a single source sample, sequenced in a study of cytomegalovirus exposure and HLA in healthy donors. The PCR used 60 Vbeta and 13 Jbeta primers. Method: immunoSEQ multiplex PCR; TCRdb's copy keeps in-frame clones and lacks some. Of 150,000 to 200,000 clones in the sample, 75% to 90% were seen once. Sequenced: PBMCs. These receptors originate from a male donor in good health and CMV-seronegative.

This chain links TRBV6-4 with TRBJ1-2; maybe TRBD1 (5 bases). The germline V and J ends were trimmed by 7 bases and 3 bases, with 21 bases remaining between them. The germline V gene encodes CDR1 MRHNA and CDR2 SNTAGT. The CDR3 has 16 amino acids. The chain's CDR3 is CASNRRGPVLDYGYTF. CDR3 DNA: TGTGCCAGCAACCGAAGGGGTCCCGTCCTTGACTATGGCTACACCTTC.

CDR3 nucleotides: TGTGCCAGCAGTGTGATAAGGGGTTTGAAGGAAAAACTGTTTTTT. Amino acid sequence: CASSVIRGLKEKLFF. The chain has TRBV6-1 and TRBJ1-4, with TRBD1 as a possible D gene (5 bases). The V end lost 4 bases, the J end lost 8 bases, and 17 bases lay between the germline ends. The length of the CDR3 is 15 residues. Germline V gene data show CDR1 as MNHNS and CDR2 as SASEGT.

V and J are TRBV2 and TRBJ2-3, with 10 bases lining up with TRBD2. J was trimmed by 3 bases and V by 5 bases; bases with no gene match: 5. Germline V gene sequence: CDR1 SNHLY, CDR2 FYNNEI. The CDR3 extends over 15 amino acids. The chain's CDR3 is CASSPTSGVTDTQYF. For the CDR3, the DNA is TGTGCCAGCAGTCCTACTAGCGGGGTAACAGATACGCAGTATTTT.

This chain joins TRBV4-1 and TRBJ2-5; D gene unclear. The length of the CDR3 is 14 residues. Trimming left V 0 bases short and J 5 bases short, with 10 bases between. The V gene's germline CDR1 is MGHRA and CDR2 YSYEKL. DNA for the CDR3: TGCGCCAGCAGCCAAGACCCGGGTGGGGAGACCCAGTACTTC. It encodes CASSQDPGGETQYF.

V and J are TRBV5-4 and TRBJ1-1, with TRBD1 as a possible D gene (5 bases). The V end was cut by 0 bases, the J end by 2 bases, with 11 bases between. The CDR3 has 15 residues. CDR1 is SGHNT, CDR2 YYREEE, per germline (reference sequence). The DNA of the CDR3 is TGTGCCAGCAGCTTGGTAGGGGCGCTAAACACTGAAGCTTTCTTT. It codes for CASSLVGALNTEAFF.

The V gene is TRBV7-9, the J gene TRBJ2-1; 10 bases are a match to TRBD2. This CDR3 has 15 amino acids. The V gene's germline CDR1 is SEHNR and CDR2 FQNEAQ (reference sequence). With 7 bases clipped from V and 7 bases from J, the junction kept 10 bases outside the gene matches. This CDR3 reads CASITPGGLANEQFF. The CDR3 DNA sequence: TGTGCCAGCATCACTCCAGGGGGACTAGCGAATGAGCAGTTCTTC.

The chain joins TRBV5-4 to TRBJ2-7; D call uncertain. The CDR3 is 12 amino acids. V lost 3 bases and J lost 0, with 4 bases in between. Germline V gene lookup returns CDR1 SGHNT and CDR2 YYREEE (reference sequence). This CDR3 reads CASSSSSYEQYF. The CDR3 nucleotides read TGTGCCAGCAGCTCTAGCTCCTACGAGCAGTACTTC.

The chain uses TRBV6-5 and TRBJ2-5; maybe TRBD2 (6 bases). The CDR3 totals 14 residues. V lost 2 bases and J lost 5, with 12 bases in between. Germline CDR1 MNHEY, CDR2 SVGAGI. This CDR3 reads CASSYGWGLETQYF. Written as DNA, the CDR3 is TGTGCCAGCAGTTACGGTTGGGGACTGGAGACCCAGTACTTC.

Details on this clone: This specimen includes other DNA sequences encoding the same CDR3. This CDR3 reads CASSLEGQNYGYTF. The CDR3 nucleotides read TGCGCCAGCAGCTTGGAAGGACAAAACTATGGCTACACCTTC. The chain combines TRBV5-1 with TRBJ1-2, with D possibly TRBD1 on 5 matching bases. The CDR3 consists of 14 residues. V dropped 0 bases and J dropped 2 bases, with 8 bases sitting between them. The germline CDR1 and CDR2 sequences are SGHRS and YFSETQ.